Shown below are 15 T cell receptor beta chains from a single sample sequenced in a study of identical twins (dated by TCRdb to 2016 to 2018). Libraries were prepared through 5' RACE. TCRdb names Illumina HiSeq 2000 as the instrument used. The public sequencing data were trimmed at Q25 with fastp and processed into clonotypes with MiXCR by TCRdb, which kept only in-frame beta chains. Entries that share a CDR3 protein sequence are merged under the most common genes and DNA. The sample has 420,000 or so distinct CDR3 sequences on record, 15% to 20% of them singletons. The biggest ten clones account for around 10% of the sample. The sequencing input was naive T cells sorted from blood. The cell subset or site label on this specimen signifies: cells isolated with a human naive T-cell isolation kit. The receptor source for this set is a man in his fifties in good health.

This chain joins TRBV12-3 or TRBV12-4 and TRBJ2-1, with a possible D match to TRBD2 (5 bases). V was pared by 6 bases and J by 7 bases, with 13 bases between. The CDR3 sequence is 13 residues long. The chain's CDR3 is CASSDGLTNEQFF. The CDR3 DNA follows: TGTGCCAGCAGCGATGGACTGACGAATGAGCAGTTCTTC.

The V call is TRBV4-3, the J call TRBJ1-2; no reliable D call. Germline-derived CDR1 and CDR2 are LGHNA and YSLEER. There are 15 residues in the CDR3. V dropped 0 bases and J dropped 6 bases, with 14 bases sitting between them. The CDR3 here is CASSQDIQFRNGYTF. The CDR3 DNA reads TGCGCCAGCAGCCAAGATATCCAGTTTCGGAATGGCTACACCTTC.

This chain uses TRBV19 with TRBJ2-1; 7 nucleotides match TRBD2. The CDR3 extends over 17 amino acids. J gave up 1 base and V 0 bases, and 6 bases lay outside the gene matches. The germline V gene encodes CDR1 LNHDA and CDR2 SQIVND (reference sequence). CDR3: CASSIDLPSGSYNEQFF. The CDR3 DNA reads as TGTGCCAGTAGTATAGATCTCCCTAGCGGATCCTACAATGAGCAGTTCTTC. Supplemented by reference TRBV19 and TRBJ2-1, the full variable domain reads DGGITQSPKYLFRKEGQNVTLSCEQNLNHDAMYWYRQDPGQGLRLIYYSQIVNDFQKGDIAEGYSVSREKKESFPLTVTSAQKNPTAFYLCASSIDLPSGSYNEQFFGPGTRLTVL.

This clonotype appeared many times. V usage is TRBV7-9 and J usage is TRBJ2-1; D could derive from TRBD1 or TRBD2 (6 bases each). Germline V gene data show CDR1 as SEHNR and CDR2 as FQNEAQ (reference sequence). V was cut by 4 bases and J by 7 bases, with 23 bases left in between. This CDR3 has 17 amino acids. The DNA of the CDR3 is TGTGCCAGCAGCTCCTCGAGGGGGGACACCATTTATAATGAGCAGTTCTTC. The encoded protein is CASSSSRGDTIYNEQFF.

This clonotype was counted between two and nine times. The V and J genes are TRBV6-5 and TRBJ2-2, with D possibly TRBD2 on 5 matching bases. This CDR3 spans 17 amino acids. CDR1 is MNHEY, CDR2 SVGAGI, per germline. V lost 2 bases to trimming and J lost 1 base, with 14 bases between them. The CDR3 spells CASSYRSERWNTGELFF. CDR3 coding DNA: TGTGCCAGCAGTTACCGCTCGGAGCGGTGGAACACCGGGGAGCTGTTTTTT.

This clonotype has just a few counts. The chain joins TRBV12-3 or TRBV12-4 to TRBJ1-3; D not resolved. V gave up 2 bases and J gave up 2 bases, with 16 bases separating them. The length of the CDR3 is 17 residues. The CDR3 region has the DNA TGTGCCAGCAGTTTAAGTCCGGGGATGGGGACTGGAAACACCATATATTTT. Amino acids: CASSLSPGMGTGNTIYF.

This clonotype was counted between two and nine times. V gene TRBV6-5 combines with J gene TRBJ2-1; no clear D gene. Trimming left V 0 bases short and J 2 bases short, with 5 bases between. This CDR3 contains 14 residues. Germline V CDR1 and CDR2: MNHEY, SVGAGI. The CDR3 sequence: CASSYSSAYNEQFF. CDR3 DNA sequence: TGTGCCAGCAGTTACTCTAGTGCCTACAATGAGCAGTTCTTC.

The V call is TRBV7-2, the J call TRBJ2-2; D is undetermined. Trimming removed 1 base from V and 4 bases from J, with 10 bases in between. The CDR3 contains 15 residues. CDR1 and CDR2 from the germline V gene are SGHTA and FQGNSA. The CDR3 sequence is CASSLENRLTGELFF. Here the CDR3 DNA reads TGTGCCAGCAGCTTAGAAAATCGCCTCACCGGGGAGCTGTTTTTT.

CDR3 nucleotides: TGCAGCGTAGGAACAGGGGGCTTCACCGGGGAGCTGTTTTTT. Protein product: CSVGTGGFTGELFF. The chain links TRBV29-1 to TRBJ2-2, with TRBD1 matching over 9 bases. J was trimmed by 4 bases and V by 6 bases; bases with no gene match: 6. This CDR3 has 14 residues. Germline V gene lookup returns CDR1 SQVTM and CDR2 ANQGSEA.

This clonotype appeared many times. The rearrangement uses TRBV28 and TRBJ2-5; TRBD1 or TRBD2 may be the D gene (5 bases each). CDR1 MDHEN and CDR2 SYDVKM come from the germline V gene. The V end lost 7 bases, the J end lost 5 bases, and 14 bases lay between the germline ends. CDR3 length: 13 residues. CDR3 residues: CASNLGVRETQYF. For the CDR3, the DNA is TGTGCCAGCAACTTGGGGGTACGGGAGACCCAGTACTTC.

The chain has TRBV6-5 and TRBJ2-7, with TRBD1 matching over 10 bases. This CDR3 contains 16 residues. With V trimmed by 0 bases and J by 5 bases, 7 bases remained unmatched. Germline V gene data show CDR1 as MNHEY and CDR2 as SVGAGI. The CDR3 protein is CASSYSPGTGDDEQYF. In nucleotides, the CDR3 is TGTGCCAGCAGTTACTCTCCCGGGACAGGGGACGACGAGCAGTACTTC.

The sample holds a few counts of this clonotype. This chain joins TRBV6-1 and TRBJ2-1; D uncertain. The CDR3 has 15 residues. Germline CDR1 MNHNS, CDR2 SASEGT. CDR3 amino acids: CGTSLSMSSYNEQFF. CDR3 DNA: TGTGGTACGTCCCTTTCGATGAGCTCCTACAATGAGCAGTTCTTC.

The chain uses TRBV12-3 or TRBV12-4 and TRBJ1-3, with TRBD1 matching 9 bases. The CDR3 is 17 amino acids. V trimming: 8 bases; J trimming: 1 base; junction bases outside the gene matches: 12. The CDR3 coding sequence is TGTGCCAGCGACGGTGTTGACAGGGGGTTTTCTGGAAACACCATATATTTT. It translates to CASDGVDRGFSGNTIYF.

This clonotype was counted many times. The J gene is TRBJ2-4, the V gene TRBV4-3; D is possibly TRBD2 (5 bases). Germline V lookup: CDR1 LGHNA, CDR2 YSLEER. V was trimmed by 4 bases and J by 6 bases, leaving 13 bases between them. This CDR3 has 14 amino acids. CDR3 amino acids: CASSPQTTSNIQYF. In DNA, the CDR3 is TGCGCCAGCAGCCCCCAGACTACGTCAAACATTCAGTACTTC.

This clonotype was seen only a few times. In DNA, the CDR3 is TGTGCCAGCGGCGCCGGGACCGAAGTCATTAGGGAGCTGTTTTTT. Translated, it gives CASGAGTEVIRELFF. V gene TRBV7-6 combines with J gene TRBJ2-2; TRBD1 or TRBD2 may be the D gene (5 bases each). This CDR3 contains 15 residues. Trimming took 8 bases from V and 9 from J, leaving 22 bases between them. Germline V gene lookup returns CDR1 SGHVS and CDR2 FNYEAQ. The full variable domain, with the rest looked up from reference TRBV7-6 and TRBJ2-2, is GAGVSQSPRYKVTKRGQDVALRCDPISGHVSLYWYRQALGQGPEFLTYFNYEAQQDKSGLPNDRFSAERPEGSISTLTIQRTEQRDSAMYRCASGAGTEVIRELFFGEGSRLTVL.